The 7 T cell receptor beta chains reported below all come from one sample, sequenced in a study of sequential checkpoint blockade in melanoma. Clones were sequenced by immunoSEQ multiplex PCR, and TCRdb holds only the in-frame ones, with some missing. The table shows some 8,000 clones, with about 28% occurring only once. Treatment described: randomized to nivolumab then ipilimumab (arm A) or the reverse (arm B). This sample comprised tumor tissue (inferred from file names), obtained from a patient given nivolumab and ipilimumab in sequence. These receptors all come from a human donor with melanoma.

This clone has just a few counts. The chain employs TRBV30 and TRBJ1-5; 8 nucleotides agree with TRBD1. V lost 8 bases and J lost 4; bases outside the gene matches: 7. The germline V gene has CDR1 GTSNPN and CDR2 SVGIG (reference sequence). CDR3 length equals 13 residues. CDR3 DNA sequence: TGTGCCGCAAGTGGACAGGGAAATCAGCCCCAGCATTTT. It encodes CAASGQGNQPQHF.

This chain uses TRBV6-8 with TRBJ1-2; D ambiguous. The V gene's germline CDR1 is MNHGY and CDR2 SAAAGT. V shed 8 bases and J shed 0 bases, with 10 bases lying between them. This CDR3 spans 13 amino acids. The CDR3 DNA is TGTGCCAGCCAGCCAGATCCTAACTATGGCTACACCTTC. This codes for CASQPDPNYGYTF.

V is TRBV9 and J is TRBJ2-3; 7 bases are shared with TRBD2. Germline V gives CDR1 SGDLS, CDR2 YYNGEE. V was clipped by 3 bases and J by 5 bases; unmatched bases: 15. The CDR3 consists of 17 residues. DNA for the CDR3: TGTGCCAGCAGCGGTGGGATAGTTGGGGGGGAAAAAGATACGCAGTATTTT. It yields the protein CASSGGIVGGEKDTQYF.

This clone was seen repeatedly, ten times or more. V and J are TRBV11-3 and TRBJ1-2; 9 nucleotides match TRBD1. The junction had 9 bases not matched to a gene; V was cut back by 3 bases and J by 7 bases. The V gene's germline CDR1 is SGHNT and CDR2 YENEEA. The CDR3 runs 15 residues. CDR3 in DNA: TGTGCCAGCAGCTTGGCTCCGGGACAGGGCTCTGGCTACACCTTC. Amino acids: CASSLAPGQGSGYTF.

This rearrangement joins TRBV12-2 to TRBJ1-1; TRBD1 reflects the table's D call only, with no check against the DNA. TRBV12-2 is tagged as a pseudogene. The CDR3 spans 16 residues. CDR3 sequence (DNA): TGTGCAAGTCGCACGGACAGGGGGCATAGAGGCACTGAAGCTTTCTTT. As protein: CASRTDRGHRGTEAFF.

The chain joins TRBV5-1 to TRBJ1-5; TRBD1 is a possible D gene (5 bases). Germline V gene lookup returns CDR1 SGHRS and CDR2 YFSETQ. The V and J ends lost 0 bases and 2 bases respectively, with 9 bases between them. The CDR3 contains 15 residues. For the CDR3, the DNA is TGCGCCAGCAGCTTGGACGGGGGAGGCAATCAGCCCCAGCATTTT. Its protein is CASSLDGGGNQPQHF.

This rearrangement joins TRBV5-1 to TRBJ2-7; D may match TRBD1 or TRBD2 (5 bases each). The CDR3 length is 14 residues. Trimming took off 4 bases at V and 2 bases at J, with 13 bases between the two ends. In germline, CDR1 is SGHRS, CDR2 YFSETQ. CDR3 loop: CASSPGTVTYEQYF. The CDR3 DNA sequence: TGCGCCAGCAGCCCTGGGACGGTAACCTACGAGCAGTACTTC. Full variable domain (rest looked up from reference TRBV5-1 and TRBJ2-7): KAGVTQTPRYLIKTRGQQVTLSCSPISGHRSVSWYQQTPGQGLQFLFEYFSETQRNKGNFPGRFSGRQFSNSRSEMNVSTLELGDSALYLCASSPGTVTYEQYFGPGTRLTVT.